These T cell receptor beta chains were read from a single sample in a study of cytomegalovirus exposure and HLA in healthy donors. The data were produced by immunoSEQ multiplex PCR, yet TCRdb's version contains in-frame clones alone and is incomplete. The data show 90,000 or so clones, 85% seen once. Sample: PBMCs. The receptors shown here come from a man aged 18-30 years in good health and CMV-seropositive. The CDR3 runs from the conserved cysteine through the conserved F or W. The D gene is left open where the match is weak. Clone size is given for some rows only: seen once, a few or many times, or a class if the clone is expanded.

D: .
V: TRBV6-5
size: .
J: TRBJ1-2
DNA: TGTGCCAGCAGTTTCATACAGGGCTATGGCTACACCTTC
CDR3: CASSFIQGYGYTF

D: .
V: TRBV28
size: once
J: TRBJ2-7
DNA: TGTGCCAGCAGTTCCCCACAGGGCTCAGAGCAGTACTTC
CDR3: CASSSPQGSEQYF

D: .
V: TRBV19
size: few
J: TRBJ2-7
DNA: TGTGCCAGTTTGGGGCCATACGAGCAGTACTTC
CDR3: CASLGPYEQYF

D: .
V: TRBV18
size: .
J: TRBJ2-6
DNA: TGTGCCAGCTCACCACAGGGGTCTGGGGCCAACGTCCTGACTTTC
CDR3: CASSPQGSGANVLTF

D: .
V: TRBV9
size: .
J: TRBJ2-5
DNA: TGTGCCAGCAGCGTCGACCACGACGGGGGAGAGACCCAGTACTTC
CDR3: CASSVDHDGGETQYF

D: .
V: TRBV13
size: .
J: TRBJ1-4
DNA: TGTGCCAGCAGCCCCAAAGGGACAAAAGTTTTTGGGTCGACTAATGAAAAACTGTTTTTT
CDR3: CASSPKGTKVFGSTNEKLFF

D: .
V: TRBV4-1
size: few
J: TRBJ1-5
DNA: TGCGCCAGCAGCCAAGTTAGAGGCAATCAGCCCCAGCATTTT
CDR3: CASSQVRGNQPQHF

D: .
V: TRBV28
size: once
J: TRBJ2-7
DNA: TGTGCCAGCAGTTCACTCTACGAGCAGTACTTC
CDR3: CASSSLYEQYF

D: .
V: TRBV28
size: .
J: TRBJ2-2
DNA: TGTGCCAGCACCCCTCGGTTGGACACCGGGGAGCTGTTTTTT
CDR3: CASTPRLDTGELFF

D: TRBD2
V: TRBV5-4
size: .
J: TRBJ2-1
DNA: TGTGCCAGCAGCTTGACTAGCGCAATCTACAATGAGCAGTTCTTC
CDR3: CASSLTSAIYNEQFF

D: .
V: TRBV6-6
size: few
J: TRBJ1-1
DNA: TGTGCCAGCAGACAGGGCGACACTGAAGCTTTCTTT
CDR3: CASRQGDTEAFF

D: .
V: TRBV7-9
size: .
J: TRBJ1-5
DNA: TGTGCCAGCAGCTTATTTTCAGGGGATGATCAGCCCCAGCATTTT
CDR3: CASSLFSGDDQPQHF

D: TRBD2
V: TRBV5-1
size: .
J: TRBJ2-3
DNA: TGCGCCAGCAGCTTCGAGCGCAGCGGGAGAGATACGCAGTATTTT
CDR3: CASSFERSGRDTQYF

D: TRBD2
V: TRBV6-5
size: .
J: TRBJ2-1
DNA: TGTGCCAGTTCCGGACTAGCGGGCAATGAGCAGTTCTTC
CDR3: CASSGLAGNEQFF

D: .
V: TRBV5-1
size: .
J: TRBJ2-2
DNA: TGCGCCAGCAAATGGGGCGGGGCATACGACACCGGGGAGCTGTTTTTT
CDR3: CASKWGGAYDTGELFF

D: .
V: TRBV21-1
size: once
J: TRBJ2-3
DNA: TGTGCCAGCATTAGGGGAGGAGATACGCAGTATTTT
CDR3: CASIRGGDTQYF

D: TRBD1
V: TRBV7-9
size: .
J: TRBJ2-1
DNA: TGTGCCAGCAGCTTAGGGACAGGGGTGACGTCCTACAATGAGCAGTTCTTC
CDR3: CASSLGTGVTSYNEQFF

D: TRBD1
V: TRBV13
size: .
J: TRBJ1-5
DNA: TGTGCCAGCAGCGCTCGGGGACAGGGGGGTAGACAGCCCCAGCATTTT
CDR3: CASSARGQGGRQPQHF

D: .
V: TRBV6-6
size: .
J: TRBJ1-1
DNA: TGTGCCAGCAGTGCACAGGGAGAGGGGACTGAAGCTTTCTTT
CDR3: CASSAQGEGTEAFF

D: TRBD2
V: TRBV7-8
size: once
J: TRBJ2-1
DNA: TGTGCCAGCAGCTTAGAATCAGCGGGAGTATCCTACAATGAGCAGTTCTTC
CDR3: CASSLESAGVSYNEQFF

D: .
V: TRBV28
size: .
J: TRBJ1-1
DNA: TGTGCCAGCAGTCCCGGACAATCGAACACTGAAGCTTTCTTT
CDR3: CASSPGQSNTEAFF

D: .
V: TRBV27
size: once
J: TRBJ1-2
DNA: TGTGCCAGCAGTGGGGGGAAAGGTCTCGACTATGGCTACACCTTC
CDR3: CASSGGKGLDYGYTF

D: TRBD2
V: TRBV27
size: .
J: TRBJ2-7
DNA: TGTGCCAGCAGTTTATGGTCAGGGGACGGACTAGCGGGAGCAGGTGAGCAGTACTTC
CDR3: CASSLWSGDGLAGAGEQYF

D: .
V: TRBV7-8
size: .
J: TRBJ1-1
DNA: TGTGCCAGCAGCTTAGATATGAGGACTGAAGCTTTCTTT
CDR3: CASSLDMRTEAFF

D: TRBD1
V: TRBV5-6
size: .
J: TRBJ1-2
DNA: TGTGCCAGCAGATTCACAGGGGCCACCTATGGCTACACCTTC
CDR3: CASRFTGATYGYTF

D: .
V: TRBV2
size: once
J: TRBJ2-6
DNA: TGTGCCAGCAGTGACAGCTGGGCGGGGGCCAACGTCCTGACTTTC
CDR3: CASSDSWAGANVLTF

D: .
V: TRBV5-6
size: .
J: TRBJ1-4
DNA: TGTGCCAGCAGCTTGGGCGGAGGCCCGGGGGAAAAACTGTTTTTT
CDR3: CASSLGGGPGEKLFF

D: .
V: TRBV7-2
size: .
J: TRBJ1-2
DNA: TGTGCCAGCAGCCGTCTAAGTGGCTACACCTTC
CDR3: CASSRLSGYTF

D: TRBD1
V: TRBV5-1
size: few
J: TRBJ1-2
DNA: TGCGCCAGCAGGGGGGTCGAGACAGGGTCGACTAACTATGGCTACACCTTC
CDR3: CASRGVETGSTNYGYTF

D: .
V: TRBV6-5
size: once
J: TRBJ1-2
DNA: TGTGCCAGCAGTGAGCAGGGGATGAGCTATGGCTACACCTTC
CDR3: CASSEQGMSYGYTF

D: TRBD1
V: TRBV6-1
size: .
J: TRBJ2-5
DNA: TGTGCCAGCAGAGCGGACAGGGGGCGGGAGACCCAGTACTTC
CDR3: CASRADRGRETQYF

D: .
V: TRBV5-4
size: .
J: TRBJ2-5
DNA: TGTGCCAGCAGCTTGGGCGCGGGGGAGACCCAGTACTTC
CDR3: CASSLGAGETQYF

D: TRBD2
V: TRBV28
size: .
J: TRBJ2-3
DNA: TGTGCCAGCAGTCTAGCGGGAGGGAGGGCGGATACGCAGTATTTT
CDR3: CASSLAGGRADTQYF

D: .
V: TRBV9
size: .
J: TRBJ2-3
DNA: TGTGCCAGCAGCGTAGTATCCACAGATACGCAGTATTTT
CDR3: CASSVVSTDTQYF

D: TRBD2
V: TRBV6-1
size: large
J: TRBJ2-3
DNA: TGTGCCAGCAGTGAAGCGCTAGCGGGAGGCACAGATACGCAGTATTTT
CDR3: CASSEALAGGTDTQYF

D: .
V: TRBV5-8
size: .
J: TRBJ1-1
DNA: TGTGCCAGCAGCTTGGCCGCGTTGGGGGGAACTGAAGCTTTCTTT
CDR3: CASSLAALGGTEAFF

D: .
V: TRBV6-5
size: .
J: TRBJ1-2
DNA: TGTGCCAGCAGCCTAACAAGTCCGTCGGGGGGCTACACCTTC
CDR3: CASSLTSPSGGYTF

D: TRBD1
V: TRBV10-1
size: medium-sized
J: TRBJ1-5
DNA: TGCGCCAGCAGTGAGGGACAGGGTGTAGAGCCCCAGCATTTT
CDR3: CASSEGQGVEPQHF

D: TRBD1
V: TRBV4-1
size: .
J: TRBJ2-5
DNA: TGCGCCAGCAGCCACGAGGGACAGGGCCAAGAGACCCAGTACTTC
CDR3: CASSHEGQGQETQYF

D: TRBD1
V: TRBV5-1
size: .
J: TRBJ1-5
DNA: TGCGCCAGCAGCCCGACAGGGGGCTGGCAGCCCCAGCATTTT
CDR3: CASSPTGGWQPQHF

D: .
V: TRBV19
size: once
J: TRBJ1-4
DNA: TGTGCCAGTAGTATCGGTGAACAGAATGAAAAACTGTTTTTT
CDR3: CASSIGEQNEKLFF

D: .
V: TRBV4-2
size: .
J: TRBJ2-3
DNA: TGTGCCAGCAGCCAAGAGGCTGGCGGTCATGACACAGATACGCAGTATTTT
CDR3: CASSQEAGGHDTDTQYF

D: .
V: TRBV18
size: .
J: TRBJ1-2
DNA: TGTGCCAGCTCACCACCGAGTTTGGGGGGTCCCTCCTATGGCTACACCTTC
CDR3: CASSPPSLGGPSYGYTF

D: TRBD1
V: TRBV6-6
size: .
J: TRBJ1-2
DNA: TGTGCCAGCAAAAAGGCAGGGGGACGGGAGGGAGGCTACACCTTC
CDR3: CASKKAGGREGGYTF

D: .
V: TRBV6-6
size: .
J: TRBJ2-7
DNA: TGTGCCAGCAGTTACGAGGGCAGTATCTACGAGCAGTACTTC
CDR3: CASSYEGSIYEQYF

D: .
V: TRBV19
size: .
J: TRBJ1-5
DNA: TGTGCCAGTTGGGGGACACTTAGCAATCAGCCCCAGCATTTT
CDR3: CASWGTLSNQPQHF

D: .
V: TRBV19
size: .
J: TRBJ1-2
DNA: TGTGCCAGTAGTGAGGCAGGAGGCCCCTATGGCTACACCTTC
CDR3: CASSEAGGPYGYTF

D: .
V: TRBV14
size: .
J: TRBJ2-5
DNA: TGTGCCAGCAGCCCCAGGGGGGATGGAGAGACCCAGTACTTC
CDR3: CASSPRGDGETQYF